The 14 T cell receptor beta chains listed next were all sequenced from one sample in a study of post-analysis software for immune sequencing data. No antigen has been identified for these receptors. Unique molecular identifiers were built into the TCR beta cDNA libraries. From the PCR reads, TCRdb called clonotypes with MiXCR, one entry per CDR3 protein. The sample gives 650,000 to 850,000 distinct CDR3 sequences, 53% of which show up once; 4.6% is in the top ten. General study findings and limits: When patients were compared with controls, about 5 TRBV segments were more frequent, TRBV5-6, TRBV5-1 and TRBV20-1 among them.

The sample consisted of blood. All receptors come from a girl aged 10 to 17 with multiple sclerosis.

The rearrangement uses TRBV5-1 and TRBJ2-1, with 9 bases fitting TRBD1. The J call may be incorrect, as the DNA end agrees better with TRBJ2-7. The CDR3 runs to 14 residues. Germline V lookup: CDR1 SGHRS, CDR2 YFSETQ. CDR3 sequence reads: CASSNRDRASEQYF. CDR3 bases: TGCGCCAGCAGCAACCGGGACAGGGCAAGCGAGCAGTACTTC.

The chain couples TRBV20-1 to TRBJ2-5; D is ambiguous. Germline CDR1 is DFQATT and CDR2 is SNEGSKA (reference sequence). The V and J ends lost 2 bases and 11 bases respectively, with 15 bases between them. The CDR3 runs to 12 residues. In DNA form, the CDR3 reads TGCAGTGCTAGACCCCTAGTCAATGAGCAGTACTTC. Translation: CSARPLVNEQYF.

V and J are TRBV3-1 and TRBJ2-3; D is unresolved. V was shortened by 4 bases and J by 5 bases, with 10 bases between the two germline ends. The CDR3 runs to 13 residues. Germline CDR1 is LGHDT and CDR2 is YNNKEL (reference sequence). CDR3 bases: TGTGCCAGCAGCCCCGCGGCCGGAGATACGCAGTATTTT. It yields the protein CASSPAAGDTQYF.

V and J are TRBV7-6 and TRBJ1-5, with TRBD1 as a possible D gene (5 bases). V shed 3 bases and J shed 7 bases, with 13 bases lying between them. The V gene's germline CDR1 is SGHVS and CDR2 FNYEAQ. The CDR3 contains 14 residues. The CDR3 region has the DNA TGTGCCAGCAGCTTTCGGGGGTTTGGCCAGCCCCAGCATTTT. Protein sequence: CASSFRGFGQPQHF.

The chain is built from TRBV3-1 and TRBJ2-1; a weak D match, TRBD2 (5 bases). CDR3 size: 14 residues. From germline, CDR1 is LGHDT and CDR2 YNNKEL (reference sequence). V lost 4 bases, J lost 7 bases, and 14 bases lay in between. Here the CDR3 DNA reads TGTGCCAGCAGCCCTACGTCTAGCAGGAATGAGCAGTTCTTC. Its translation: CASSPTSSRNEQFF.

The chain uses TRBV9 and TRBJ2-3; 12 bases fit TRBD2. With V trimmed by 4 bases and J by 6 bases, 9 bases remained unmatched. CDR3 length: 16 amino acids. Germline lookup yields CDR1 SGDLS and CDR2 YYNGEE. Written as DNA, the CDR3 is TGTGCCAGCAGCCCAGACAGACTAGCGGGAGTGGATACGCAGTATTTT. This gives the protein CASSPDRLAGVDTQYF.

Comments on this clonotype: The junction does not match germline at one end; this may be a read error. The chain links TRBV9 to TRBJ1-4; TRBD1 matches 7 bases. In germline, CDR1 is SGDLS, CDR2 YYNGEE. This CDR3 is built from 15 residues. The CDR3 loop is CASSAGQLANEKRFF. The DNA of the CDR3 is TGTGCCAGCAGCGCGGGACAGCTGGCTAATGAAAAACGGTTTTTT. The full variable domain, its missing parts supplied by reference TRBV9 and TRBJ1-4, is DSGVTQTPKHLITATGQRVTLRCSPRSGDLSVYWYQQSLDQGLQFLIQYYNGEERAKGNILERFSAQQFPDLHSELNLSSLELGDSALYFCASSAGQLANEKRFFGSGTQLSVL.

The gene calls are TRBV6-5 and TRBJ2-1; D not resolved. The germline V gene encodes CDR1 MNHEY and CDR2 SVGAGI. This CDR3 has 15 amino acids. Trimming left V 2 bases short and J 0 bases short, with 8 bases between. CDR3 sequence reads: CASSYPGSSYNEQFF. In nucleotides, the CDR3 is TGTGCCAGCAGTTACCCAGGAAGCTCCTACAATGAGCAGTTCTTC.

This clonotype showed up just a few times. The chain carries TRBV12-3 or TRBV12-4 and TRBJ2-1; TRBD1 agrees at 7 bases. This CDR3 contains 13 residues. V gave up 7 bases and J gave up 7 bases; unmatched junction bases: 7. CDR3 in amino acids: CASTSGTVNEQFF. The CDR3 DNA reads TGTGCCAGCACCTCCGGGACAGTTAATGAGCAGTTCTTC.

This clonotype was seen only once. V usage is TRBV12-3 or TRBV12-4 and J usage is TRBJ2-3, with no clear D. CDR3 size: 18 residues. V was clipped by 3 bases and J by 7 bases, with 26 bases between them. CDR3 loop: CASSFLGPGFSPANTQYF. As DNA, the CDR3 is TGTGCCAGCAGTTTTCTGGGCCCGGGTTTTTCCCCAGCGAATACGCAGTATTTT.

The chain has TRBV9 and TRBJ2-1, with 8 bases identical to TRBD1. This CDR3 has 16 residues. The germline V gene has CDR1 SGDLS and CDR2 YYNGEE. Unmatched junction bases numbered 8, after V lost 4 bases and J lost 2 bases. CDR3 loop: CASSSLRDRTYNEQFF. In DNA, the CDR3 is TGTGCCAGCAGCTCCCTCCGGGACAGGACCTACAATGAGCAGTTCTTC.

This sequence joins TRBV20-1 and TRBJ2-1, with D perhaps matching TRBD1 or TRBD2 (5 bases each). Germline CDR1 reads DFQATT; CDR2 reads SNEGSKA (reference sequence). This CDR3 contains 16 residues. The ends were cut back, 3 bases at V and 6 bases at J, with 21 bases in the middle. CDR3 DNA sequence: TGCAGTGCTAGCCCCGGGACCACCGGCGTCGGCAATGAGCAGTTCTTC. It yields the protein CSASPGTTGVGNEQFF.

This clonotype has more than one count but fewer than ten. The V and J genes are TRBV7-9 and TRBJ2-1, with 9 positions matching TRBD2. Germline-derived CDR1 and CDR2 are SEHNR and FQNEAQ (reference sequence). CDR3 length equals 13 residues. With 8 bases clipped from V and 8 bases from J, the junction kept 7 bases outside the gene matches. The CDR3 nucleotides read TGTGCCAGCGGTAGCGGGAGCTCCGATGAGCAGTTCTTC. Its protein product is CASGSGSSDEQFF.

CDR3 DNA sequence: TGTGCCAGCAGTGAAGTAGCAGATGAGCAGTTCTTC. Amino acid sequence: CASSEVADEQFF. The chain employs TRBV6-1 and TRBJ2-1; D is unresolved. Per germline, CDR1 MNHNS and CDR2 SASEGT. The CDR3 runs to 12 residues. Deletions cut 1 base from V and 8 bases from J, with 6 bases between.